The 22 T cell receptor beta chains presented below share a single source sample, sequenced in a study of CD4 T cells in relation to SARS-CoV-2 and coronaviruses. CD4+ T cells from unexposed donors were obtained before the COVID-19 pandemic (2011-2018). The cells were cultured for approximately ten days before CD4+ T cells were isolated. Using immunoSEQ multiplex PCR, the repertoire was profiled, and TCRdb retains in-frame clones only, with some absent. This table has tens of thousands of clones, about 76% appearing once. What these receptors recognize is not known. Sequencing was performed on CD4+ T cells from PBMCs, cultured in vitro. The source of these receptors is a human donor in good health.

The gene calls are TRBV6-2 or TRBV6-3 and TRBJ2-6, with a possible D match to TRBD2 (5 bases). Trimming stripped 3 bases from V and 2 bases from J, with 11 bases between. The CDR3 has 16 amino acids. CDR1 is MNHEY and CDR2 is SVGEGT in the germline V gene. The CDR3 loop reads CASSYFREAGANVLTF. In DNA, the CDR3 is TGTGCCAGCAGTTATTTCCGGGAAGCTGGGGCCAACGTCCTGACTTTC.

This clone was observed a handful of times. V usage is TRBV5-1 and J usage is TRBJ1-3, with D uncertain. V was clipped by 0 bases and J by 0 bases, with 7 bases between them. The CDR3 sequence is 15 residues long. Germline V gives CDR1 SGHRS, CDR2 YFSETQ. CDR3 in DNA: TGCGCCAGCAGCTTGGGGGGAGACTCTGGAAACACCATATATTTT. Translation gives CASSLGGDSGNTIYF. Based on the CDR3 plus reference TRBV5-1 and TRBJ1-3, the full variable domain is KAGVTQTPRYLIKTRGQQVTLSCSPISGHRSVSWYQQTPGQGLQFLFEYFSETQRNKGNFPGRFSGRQFSNSRSEMNVSTLELGDSALYLCASSLGGDSGNTIYFGEGSWLTVV.

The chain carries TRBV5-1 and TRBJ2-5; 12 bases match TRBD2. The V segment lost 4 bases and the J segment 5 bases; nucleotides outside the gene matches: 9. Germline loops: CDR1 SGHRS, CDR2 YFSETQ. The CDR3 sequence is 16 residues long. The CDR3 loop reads CASSPTTSGSYETQYF. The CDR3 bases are TGCGCCAGCAGCCCCACGACTAGCGGGAGTTATGAGACCCAGTACTTC. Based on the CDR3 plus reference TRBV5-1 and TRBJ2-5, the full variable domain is KAGVTQTPRYLIKTRGQQVTLSCSPISGHRSVSWYQQTPGQGLQFLFEYFSETQRNKGNFPGRFSGRQFSNSRSEMNVSTLELGDSALYLCASSPTTSGSYETQYFGPGTRLLVL.

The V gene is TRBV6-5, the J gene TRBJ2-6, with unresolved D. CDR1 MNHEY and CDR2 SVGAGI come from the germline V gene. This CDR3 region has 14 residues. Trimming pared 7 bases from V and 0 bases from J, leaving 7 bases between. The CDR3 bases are TGTGCCAGCAACGAAAACTCTGGGGCCAACGTCCTGACTTTC. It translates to CASNENSGANVLTF.

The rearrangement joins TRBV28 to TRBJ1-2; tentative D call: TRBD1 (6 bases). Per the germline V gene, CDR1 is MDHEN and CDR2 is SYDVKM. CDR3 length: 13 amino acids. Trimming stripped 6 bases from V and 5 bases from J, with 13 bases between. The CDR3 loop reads CASSPPGQYGYTF. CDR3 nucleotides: TGTGCCAGCAGCCCTCCCGGACAGTATGGCTACACCTTC.

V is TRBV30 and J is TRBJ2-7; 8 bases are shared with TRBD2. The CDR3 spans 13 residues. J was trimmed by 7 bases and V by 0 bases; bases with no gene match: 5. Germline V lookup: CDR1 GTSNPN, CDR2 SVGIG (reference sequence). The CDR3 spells CAWSVGLAGEQYF. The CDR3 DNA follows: TGTGCCTGGAGTGTAGGGCTAGCGGGTGAGCAGTACTTC.

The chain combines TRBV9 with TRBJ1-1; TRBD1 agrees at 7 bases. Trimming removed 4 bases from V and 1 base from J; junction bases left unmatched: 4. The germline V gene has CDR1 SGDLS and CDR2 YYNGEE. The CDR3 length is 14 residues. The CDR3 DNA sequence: TGTGCCAGCAGCCCCGGGACAGCGAACACTGAAGCTTTCTTT. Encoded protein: CASSPGTANTEAFF. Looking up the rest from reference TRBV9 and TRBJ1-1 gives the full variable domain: DSGVTQTPKHLITATGQRVTLRCSPRSGDLSVYWYQQSLDQGLQFLIQYYNGEERAKGNILERFSAQQFPDLHSELNLSSLELGDSALYFCASSPGTANTEAFFGQGTRLTVV.

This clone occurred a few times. The CDR3 DNA sequence: TGTGCCAGCAGTTTAATGAGAAGCACTGAAGCTTTCTTT. Its protein product is CASSLMRSTEAFF. The V and J genes are TRBV27 and TRBJ1-1; D unresolved. This CDR3 has 13 amino acids. V was pared by 2 bases and J by 4 bases, with 8 bases between. Germline CDR1 reads MNHEY; CDR2 reads SMNVEV (reference sequence).

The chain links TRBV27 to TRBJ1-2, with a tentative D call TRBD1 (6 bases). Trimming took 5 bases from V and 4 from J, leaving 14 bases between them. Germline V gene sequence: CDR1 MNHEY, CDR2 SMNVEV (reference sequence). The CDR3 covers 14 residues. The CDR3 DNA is TGTGCCAGCAGTCTGACAGGTGACCTCTATGGCTACACCTTC. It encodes CASSLTGDLYGYTF.

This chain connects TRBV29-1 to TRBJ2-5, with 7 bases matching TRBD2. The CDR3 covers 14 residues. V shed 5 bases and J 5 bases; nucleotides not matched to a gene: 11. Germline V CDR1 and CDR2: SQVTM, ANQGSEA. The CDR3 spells CSVLRPGRRETQYF. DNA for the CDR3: TGCAGCGTTCTCCGACCCGGGAGGAGGGAGACCCAGTACTTC.

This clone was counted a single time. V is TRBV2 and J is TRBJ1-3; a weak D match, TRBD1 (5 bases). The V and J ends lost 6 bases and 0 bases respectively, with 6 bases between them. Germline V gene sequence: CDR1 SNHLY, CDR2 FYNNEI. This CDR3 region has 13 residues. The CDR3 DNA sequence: TGTGCCAGCAGGGACACCTCTGGAAACACCATATATTTT. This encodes CASRDTSGNTIYF. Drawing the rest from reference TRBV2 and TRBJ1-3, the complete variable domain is EPEVTQTPSHQVTQMGQEVILRCVPISNHLYFYWYRQILGQKVEFLVSFYNNEISEKSEIFDDQFSVERPDGSNFTLKIRSTKLEDSAMYFCASRDTSGNTIYFGEGSWLTVV.

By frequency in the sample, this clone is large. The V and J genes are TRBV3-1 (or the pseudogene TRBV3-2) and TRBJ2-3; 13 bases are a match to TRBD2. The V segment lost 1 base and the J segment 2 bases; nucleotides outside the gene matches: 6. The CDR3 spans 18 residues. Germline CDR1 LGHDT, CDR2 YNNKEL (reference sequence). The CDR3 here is CASSQVPGLAGVTDTQYF. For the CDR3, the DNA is TGTGCCAGCAGCCAAGTCCCTGGACTAGCGGGGGTCACAGATACGCAGTATTTT.

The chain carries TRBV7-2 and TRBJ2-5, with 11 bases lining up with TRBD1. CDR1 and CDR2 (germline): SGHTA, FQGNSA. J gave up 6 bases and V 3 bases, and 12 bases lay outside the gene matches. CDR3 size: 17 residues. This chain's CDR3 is CASSLHLPGQGEQTQYF. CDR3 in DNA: TGTGCCAGCAGCTTGCACCTACCGGGACAGGGGGAACAGACCCAGTACTTC.

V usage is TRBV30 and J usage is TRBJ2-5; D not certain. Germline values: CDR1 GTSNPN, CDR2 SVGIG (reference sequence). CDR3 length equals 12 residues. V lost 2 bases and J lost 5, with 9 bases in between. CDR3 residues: CAWSRVGETQYF. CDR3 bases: TGTGCCTGGAGTAGGGTGGGGGAGACCCAGTACTTC. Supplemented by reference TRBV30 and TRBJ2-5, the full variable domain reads SQTIHQWPATLVQPVGSPLSLECTVEGTSNPNLYWYRQAAGRGLQLLFYSVGIGQISSEVPQNLSASRPQDRQFILSSKKLLLSDSGFYLCAWSRVGETQYFGPGTRLLVL.

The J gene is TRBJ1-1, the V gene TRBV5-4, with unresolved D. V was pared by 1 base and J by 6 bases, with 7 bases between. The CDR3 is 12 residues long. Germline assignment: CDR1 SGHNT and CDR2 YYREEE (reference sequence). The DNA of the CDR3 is TGTGCCAGCAGCTTGCCGGAGGCTGAAGCTTTCTTT. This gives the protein CASSLPEAEAFF.

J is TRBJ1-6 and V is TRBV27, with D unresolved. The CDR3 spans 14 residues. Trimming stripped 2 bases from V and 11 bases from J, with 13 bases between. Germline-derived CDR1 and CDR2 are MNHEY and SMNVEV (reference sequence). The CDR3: CASSLEPERTPLHF. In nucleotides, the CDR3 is TGTGCCAGCAGTTTAGAGCCGGAGCGGACACCCCTCCACTTT.

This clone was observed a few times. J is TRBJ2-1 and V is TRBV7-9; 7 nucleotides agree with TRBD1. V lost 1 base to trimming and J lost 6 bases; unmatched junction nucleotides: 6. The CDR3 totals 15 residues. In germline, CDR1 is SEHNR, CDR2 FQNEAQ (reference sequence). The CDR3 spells CASSLGQGQRNEQFF. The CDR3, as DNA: TGTGCCAGCAGCTTAGGACAGGGACAACGCAATGAGCAGTTCTTC.

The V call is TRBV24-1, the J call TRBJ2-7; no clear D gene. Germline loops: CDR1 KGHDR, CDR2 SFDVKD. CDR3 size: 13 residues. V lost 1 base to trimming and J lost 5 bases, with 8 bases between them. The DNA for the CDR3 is TGTGCCACCAGTGATTTATATTTAAACGAGCAGTACTTC. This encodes CATSDLYLNEQYF.

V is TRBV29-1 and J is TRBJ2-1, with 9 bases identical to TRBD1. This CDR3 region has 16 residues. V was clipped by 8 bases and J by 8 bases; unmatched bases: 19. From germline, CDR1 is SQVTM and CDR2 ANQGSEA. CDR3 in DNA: TGCAGCTTACGGACACTCCGGGACAGGGTTATCGATGAGCAGTTCTTC. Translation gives CSLRTLRDRVIDEQFF.

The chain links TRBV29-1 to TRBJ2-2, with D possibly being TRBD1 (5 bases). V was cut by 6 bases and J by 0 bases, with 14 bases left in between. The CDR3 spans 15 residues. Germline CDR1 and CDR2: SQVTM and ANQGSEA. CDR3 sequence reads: CSVRAGYANTGELFF. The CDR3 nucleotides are TGCAGCGTCCGCGCAGGGTACGCGAACACCGGGGAGCTGTTTTTT.

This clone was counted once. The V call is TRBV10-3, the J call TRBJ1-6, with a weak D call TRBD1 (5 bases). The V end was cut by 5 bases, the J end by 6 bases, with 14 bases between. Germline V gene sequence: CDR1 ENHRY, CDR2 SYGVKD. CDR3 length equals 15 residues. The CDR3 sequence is CAISRTDGGNSPLHF. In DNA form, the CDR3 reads TGTGCCATCAGTAGAACGGACGGGGGTAATTCACCCCTCCACTTT.

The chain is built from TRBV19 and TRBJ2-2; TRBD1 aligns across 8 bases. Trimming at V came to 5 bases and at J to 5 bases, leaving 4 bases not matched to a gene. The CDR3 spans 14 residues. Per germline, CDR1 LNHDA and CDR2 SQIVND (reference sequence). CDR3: CASSPDRVTGELFF. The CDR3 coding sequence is TGTGCCAGTAGTCCGGACAGGGTAACCGGGGAGCTGTTTTTT.